A single T cell receptor beta chain is shown here with its context. Antigen: not known. This sample was included in a study of T cell responses to AZD1222 COVID-19 vaccine. Study-level points and caveats: Distributed over spike, vaccine-associated CD4 TCRs predominated at 160-218 and 743-854.

The assay was immunoSEQ multiplex PCR, and TCRdb's table has in-frame clones only and misses some. This sample has about 89,000 clones, with approximately 89% found just once. This CDR3 comprises 14 residues. The ends lost 6 bases at V and 5 bases at J; junction bases unmatched: 10. Germline V gene lookup returns CDR1 MNHGY and CDR2 SAAAGT. J is TRBJ2-7 and V is TRBV6-8; 7 positions match TRBD1. The TCR sequence derives from an adult who received the AZD1222 COVID-19 vaccine. The specimen comprised peripheral blood, sampled 28 days after the second AZD1222 dose. The CDR3: CASSPDRADHEQYF. The CDR3 DNA reads as TGTGCCAGCAGCCCCGACAGGGCGGACCACGAGCAGTACTTC.